This T cell receptor beta chain emerged from a study of blood T cell repertoires in COVID-19 (dated by TCRdb to about 2020). As for the study more broadly: The collaborator samples originated in the United States, Italy and Spain and spanned the acute and convalescent phases of COVID-19. The prospective study material was composed of cDNA or gDNA derived from T cells, B-cell-depleted T cells, or PBMCs. Deeply sampled blood TCRbeta repertoires from subjects exposed to, actively infected with, or recovered from COVID-19 were included in the dataset. The repertoires were released in a freely available public database meant as a resource for research on the immune response to SARS-CoV-2. The samples were drawn from two sources: the first 160 participants of the ongoing ImmuneRACE study, and 1,000 to 1,500 subjects contributed by 6 global collaborators. Sample metadata almost always included a de-identified subject ID, COVID-19 status, age in years and sex. HLA class I and class II types, where available, came from metadata supplied by the sample provider rather than from assay-based typing.

Paper-wide results and their limitations: Clinical and demographic metadata were provided uncurated, with the amount varying by source and participant.

On this clone: What this receptor recognizes is not known. No base qualities exist here, and no much larger clone lies one base off it.

TCRbeta CDR3 regions were amplified from genomic DNA using the immunoSEQ Assay, a bias-controlled multiplex PCR. Under the source paper's analysis protocol: The number of nucleated cells in each sample was estimated by amplification of reference gene primers within the assay. To quantify the absolute abundance of each unique TCRbeta CDR3 rearrangement, sequence reads were collapsed and filtered. For each sample, productive Simpson clonality was calculated by taking the square root of Simpson's diversity index across productive rearrangements. TCRdb took this table from immuneACCESS and kept in-frame rearrangements with V and J called. Such tables lack part of the clones; where checked against another copy, unresolved V genes explain under half of the gap, and the rest is unexplained. D and trimming were read from the DNA, whereas the V and J calls and clone size are those reported in that table. The sample table contains about 350,000 clones; only one count was recorded for about nine tenths of them. Clones ranked in the top ten supply roughly 4% of the sample.

One collaborating source in Seattle enrolled patients while the patients were actively infected and followed the patients over time throughout the course of disease. The collaborating institutions used their own protocols to collect whole blood in K2EDTA tubes. For TCRbeta analysis, collaborators shipped samples as frozen whole blood, isolated PBMCs, or DNA extracted from either of those sample types. The receptor comes from a woman in her sixties or seventies with COVID-19, enrolled during active disease. The sequenced sample was peripheral blood.

CDR3 region: CATNSLLNQPQHF. Read as DNA, the sequence is TGTGCCACGAACAGCCTACTTAATCAGCCCCAGCATTTT. The V and J genes are TRBV6-5 and TRBJ1-5; there is no confident call for the D gene. V sheds 10 bases and J sheds 4 bases, leaving 14 bases between their ends. The CDR3 covers 13 residues, taking in both the cysteine and the phenylalanine. The DNA shown is the 39-base CDR3, in frame from base 1. Sequences MNHEY (CDR1) and SVGAGI (CDR2) are obtained from the germline V gene.